The T cell receptor (beta chain) under discussion was sequenced for a study of blood T cells in healthy people across ages. Germline CDR1 and CDR2: DFQATT and SNEGSKA (reference sequence). The CDR3 is made up of 20 amino acids. V was clipped by 0 bases and J by 9 bases; unmatched bases: 26. The second PCR ran roughly 6 to 11 cycles with a sample-barcoded 5' primer and J-beta primers. A template-switch adaptor with 12 random nucleotides tagged each cDNA molecule. MiXCR was run by TCRdb on the 5' RACE reads, yielding one entry per CDR3 protein. The sample includes hundreds of thousands of distinct CDR3 sequences, about 26% of them seen just once. This sample was shared with a second study, whose subject was T cells of mothers and their children. That investigation notes: Once extracted, all RNA went into cDNA synthesis at around 1.6 ug per 15 ul. Slightly higher, non-significant overlap characterized related mother-child pairs relative to unrelated pairs.

The chain recombines TRBV20-1 with TRBJ1-5, with TRBD1 matching 7 bases. The receptor was derived from a boy younger than 18 in good health. The sequenced material came from blood. This CDR3 is CSARDATGTVNKYRGWPQHF. CDR3 nucleotides: TGCAGTGCTAGAGATGCAACCGGGACAGTTAATAAGTATCGCGGGTGGCCCCAGCATTTT.